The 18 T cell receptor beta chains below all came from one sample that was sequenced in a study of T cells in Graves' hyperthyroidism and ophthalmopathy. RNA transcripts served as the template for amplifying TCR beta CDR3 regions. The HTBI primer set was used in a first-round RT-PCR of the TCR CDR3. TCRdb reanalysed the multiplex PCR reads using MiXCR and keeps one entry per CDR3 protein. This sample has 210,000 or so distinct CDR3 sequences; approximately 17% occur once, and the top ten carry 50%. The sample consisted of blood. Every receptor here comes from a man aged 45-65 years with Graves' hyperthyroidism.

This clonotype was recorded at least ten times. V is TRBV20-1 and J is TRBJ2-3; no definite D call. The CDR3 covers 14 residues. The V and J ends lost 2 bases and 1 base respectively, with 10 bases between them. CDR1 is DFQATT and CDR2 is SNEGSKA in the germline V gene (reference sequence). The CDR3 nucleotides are TGCAGTGCTAGACCCGCGATCCGCACAGATACGCAGTATTTT. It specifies CSARPAIRTDTQYF.

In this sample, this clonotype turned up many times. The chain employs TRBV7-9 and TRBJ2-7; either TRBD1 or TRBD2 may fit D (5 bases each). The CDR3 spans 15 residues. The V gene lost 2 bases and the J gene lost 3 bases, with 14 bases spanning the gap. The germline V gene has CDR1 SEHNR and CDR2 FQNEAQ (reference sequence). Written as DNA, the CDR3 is TGTGCCAGCAGCTTATTTGGGGGACCCGGCTACGAGCAGTACTTC. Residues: CASSLFGGPGYEQYF.

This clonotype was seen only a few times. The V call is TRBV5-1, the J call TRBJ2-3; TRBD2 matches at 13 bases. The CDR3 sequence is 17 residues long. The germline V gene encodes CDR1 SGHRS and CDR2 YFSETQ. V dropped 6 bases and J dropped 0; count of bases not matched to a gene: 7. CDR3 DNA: TGCGCCAGCAACCCCGAGGGACTAGCGGGGAGCACAGATACGCAGTATTTT. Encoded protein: CASNPEGLAGSTDTQYF.

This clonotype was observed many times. The CDR3 is CASSQGLLSYEQYF. The CDR3 coding sequence is TGTGCCAGCAGCCAGGGCTTACTCTCCTACGAGCAGTACTTC. The chain employs TRBV7-9 and TRBJ2-7; D is possibly TRBD1 (5 bases). Germline values: CDR1 SEHNR, CDR2 FQNEAQ (reference sequence). Trimming took 5 bases from V and 0 from J, leaving 11 bases between them. The CDR3 is made up of 14 amino acids. The variable domain in full, with the rest retrieved from reference TRBV7-9 and TRBJ2-7, is DTGVSQNPRHKITKRGQNVTFRCDPISEHNRLYWYRQTLGQGPEFLTYFQNEAQLEKSRLLSDRFSAERPKGSFSTLEIQRTEQGDSAMYLCASSQGLLSYEQYFGPGTRLTVT.

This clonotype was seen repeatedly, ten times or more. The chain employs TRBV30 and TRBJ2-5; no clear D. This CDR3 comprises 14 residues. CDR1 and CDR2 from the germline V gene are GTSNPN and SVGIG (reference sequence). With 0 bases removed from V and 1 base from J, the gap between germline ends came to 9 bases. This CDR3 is CAWSVGRLQETQYF. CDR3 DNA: TGTGCCTGGAGTGTAGGACGGCTCCAAGAGACCCAGTACTTC. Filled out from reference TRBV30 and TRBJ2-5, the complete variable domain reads SQTIHQWPATLVQPVGSPLSLECTVEGTSNPNLYWYRQAAGRGLQLLFYSVGIGQISSEVPQNLSASRPQDRQFILSSKKLLLSDSGFYLCAWSVGRLQETQYFGPGTRLLVL.

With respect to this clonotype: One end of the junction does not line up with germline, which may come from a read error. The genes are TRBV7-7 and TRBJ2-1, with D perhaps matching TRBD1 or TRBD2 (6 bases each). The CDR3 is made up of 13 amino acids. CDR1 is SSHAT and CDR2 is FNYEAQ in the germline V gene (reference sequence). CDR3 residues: CASSPQGGRRQFF. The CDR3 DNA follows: TGTGCTAGCAGCCCACAAGGGGGGCGTCGGCAGTTCTTC.

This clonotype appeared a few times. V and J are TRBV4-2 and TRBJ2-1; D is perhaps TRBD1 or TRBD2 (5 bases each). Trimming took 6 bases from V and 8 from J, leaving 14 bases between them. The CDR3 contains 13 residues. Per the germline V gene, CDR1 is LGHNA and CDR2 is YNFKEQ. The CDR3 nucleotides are TGTGCCAGCAGACATAAAAGAGGGGATGAGCAGTTCTTC. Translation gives CASRHKRGDEQFF.

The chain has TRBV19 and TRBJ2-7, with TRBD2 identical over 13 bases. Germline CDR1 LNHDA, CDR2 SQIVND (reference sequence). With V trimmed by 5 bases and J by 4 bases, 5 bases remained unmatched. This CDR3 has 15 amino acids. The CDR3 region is CASSFSGLAGYEQYF. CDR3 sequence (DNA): TGTGCCAGTAGTTTTTCGGGACTAGCGGGATACGAGCAGTACTTC.

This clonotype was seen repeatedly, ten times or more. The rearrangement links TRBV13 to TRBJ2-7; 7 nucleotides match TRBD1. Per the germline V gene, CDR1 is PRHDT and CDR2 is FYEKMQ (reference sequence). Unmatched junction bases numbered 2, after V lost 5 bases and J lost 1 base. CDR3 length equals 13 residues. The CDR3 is CASSTGQSYEQYF. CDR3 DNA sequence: TGTGCCAGCAGCACGGGACAGTCCTACGAGCAGTACTTC.

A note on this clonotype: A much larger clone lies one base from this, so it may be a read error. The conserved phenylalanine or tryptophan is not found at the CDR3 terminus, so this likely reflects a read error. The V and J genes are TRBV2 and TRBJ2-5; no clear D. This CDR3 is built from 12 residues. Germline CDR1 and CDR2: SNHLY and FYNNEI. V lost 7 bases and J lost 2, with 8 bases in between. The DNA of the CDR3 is TGTGCCAGCACGCTGGCACAAGAGACCCAGTACTCC. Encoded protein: CASTLAQETQYS.

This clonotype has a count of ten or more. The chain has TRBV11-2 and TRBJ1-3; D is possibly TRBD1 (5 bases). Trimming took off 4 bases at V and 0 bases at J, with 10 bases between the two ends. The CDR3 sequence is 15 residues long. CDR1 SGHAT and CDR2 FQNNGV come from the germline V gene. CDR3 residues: CASSSGLSSGNTIYF. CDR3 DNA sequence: TGTGCCAGCAGCTCGGGACTGAGCTCTGGAAACACCATATATTTT.

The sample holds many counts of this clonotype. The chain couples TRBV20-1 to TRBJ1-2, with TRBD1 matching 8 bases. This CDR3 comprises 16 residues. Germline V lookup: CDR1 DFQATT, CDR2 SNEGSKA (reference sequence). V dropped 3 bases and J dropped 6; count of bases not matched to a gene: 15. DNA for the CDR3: TGCAGTGCTAGGCCAACCTTTGCACAGGGGGTTGATGGCTACACCTTC. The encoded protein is CSARPTFAQGVDGYTF.

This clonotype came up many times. Here the CDR3 DNA reads TGCGCCAGCAGCCAACCACGACAGGCCTCGAGGACCCAGTACTTC. The encoded protein is CASSQPRQASRTQYF. The V call is TRBV4-1, the J call TRBJ2-5; D is perhaps TRBD1 (6 bases). The ends were cut back, 2 bases at V and 7 bases at J, with 17 bases in the middle. CDR1 and CDR2 (germline): MGHRA, YSYEKL. This CDR3 has 15 residues.

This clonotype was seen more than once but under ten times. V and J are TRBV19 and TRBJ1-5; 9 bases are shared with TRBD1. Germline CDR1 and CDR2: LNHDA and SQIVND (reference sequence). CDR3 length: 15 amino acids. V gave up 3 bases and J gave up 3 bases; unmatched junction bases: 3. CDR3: CASSIRQGDNQPQHF. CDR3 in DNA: TGTGCCAGTAGTATTCGACAGGGGGACAATCAGCCCCAGCATTTT.

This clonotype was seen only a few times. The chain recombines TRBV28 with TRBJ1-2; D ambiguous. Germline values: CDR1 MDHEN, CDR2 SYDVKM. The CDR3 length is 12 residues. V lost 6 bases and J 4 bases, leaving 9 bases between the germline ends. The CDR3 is CASRFRVYGYTF. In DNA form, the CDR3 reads TGTGCCAGCAGATTTCGCGTCTATGGCTACACCTTC.

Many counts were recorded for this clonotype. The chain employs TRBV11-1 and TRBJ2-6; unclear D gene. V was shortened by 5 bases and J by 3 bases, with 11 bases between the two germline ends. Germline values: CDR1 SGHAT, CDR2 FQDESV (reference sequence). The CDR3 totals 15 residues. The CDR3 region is CASSPVGSGANVLTF. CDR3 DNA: TGTGCCAGCAGCCCGGTTGGAAGTGGGGCCAACGTCCTGACTTTC.

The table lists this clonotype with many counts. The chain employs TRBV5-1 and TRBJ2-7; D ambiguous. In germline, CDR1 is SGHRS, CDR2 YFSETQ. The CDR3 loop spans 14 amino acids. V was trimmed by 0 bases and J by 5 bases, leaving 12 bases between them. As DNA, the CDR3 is TGCGCCAGCAGCTTGGCGGATATGACCGACGAGCAGTACTTC. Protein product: CASSLADMTDEQYF.

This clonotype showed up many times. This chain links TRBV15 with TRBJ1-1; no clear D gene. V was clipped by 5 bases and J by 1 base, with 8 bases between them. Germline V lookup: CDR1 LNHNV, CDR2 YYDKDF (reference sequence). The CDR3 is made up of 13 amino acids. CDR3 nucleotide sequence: TGTGCCACCAGCCTGGGTTCGAACACTGAAGCTTTCTTT. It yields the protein CATSLGSNTEAFF.